The T cell receptor beta chain described here comes from a study of blood T cell repertoires in COVID-19. Across the whole study: Acute-phase and convalescent COVID-19 samples originated in the United States, Italy and Spain.

Per the authors' pipeline: Reference gene primer amplification yielded estimated nucleated cell counts. TCRdb keeps only in-frame clones here, not all; method: immunoSEQ multiplex PCR. The DNA was the basis for D and trimming; V, J and clone size are from that table. The sample lists fewer than 100,000 clones, roughly four fifths occurring once. Trimming pared 5 bases from V and 1 base from J, leaving 12 bases between. The CDR3 is made up of 15 amino acids. The V gene's germline CDR1 is SGHTA and CDR2 FQGNSA. The rearrangement links TRBV7-2 to TRBJ2-1, with D uncertain. The TCR originated in a human donor in a cohort sampled during active COVID-19. The sample was peripheral blood. The CDR3 loop is CASSRVSRSYNEQFF. The DNA of the CDR3 is TGTGCCAGCAGCCGGGTGAGTAGGTCCTACAATGAGCAGTTCTTC.